This T cell receptor (beta chain) is drawn from a study of CD8 T cells in acute hepatitis C reinfection. The time point: naive CD8 control sorted from an acute-time-point sample. Germline values: CDR1 MNHNS, CDR2 SASEGT. The V gene lost 4 bases and the J gene lost 9 bases, with 12 bases spanning the gap. This CDR3 contains 12 residues. Assay: immunoSEQ multiplex PCR; the TCRdb copy retains only in-frame clones and omits some. The table includes 30,000 to 40,000 clones, approximately 87% detected once. The chain links TRBV6-1 to TRBJ1-2; D call uncertain. Sequencing was carried out using naive CD8+ T cells from PBMCs. The origin of this receptor is a man in his thirties or forties with chronic hepatitis C. CDR3: CASSAPTGSYTF. DNA of the CDR3: TGTGCCAGCAGTGCACCCACTGGAAGCTACACCTTC.